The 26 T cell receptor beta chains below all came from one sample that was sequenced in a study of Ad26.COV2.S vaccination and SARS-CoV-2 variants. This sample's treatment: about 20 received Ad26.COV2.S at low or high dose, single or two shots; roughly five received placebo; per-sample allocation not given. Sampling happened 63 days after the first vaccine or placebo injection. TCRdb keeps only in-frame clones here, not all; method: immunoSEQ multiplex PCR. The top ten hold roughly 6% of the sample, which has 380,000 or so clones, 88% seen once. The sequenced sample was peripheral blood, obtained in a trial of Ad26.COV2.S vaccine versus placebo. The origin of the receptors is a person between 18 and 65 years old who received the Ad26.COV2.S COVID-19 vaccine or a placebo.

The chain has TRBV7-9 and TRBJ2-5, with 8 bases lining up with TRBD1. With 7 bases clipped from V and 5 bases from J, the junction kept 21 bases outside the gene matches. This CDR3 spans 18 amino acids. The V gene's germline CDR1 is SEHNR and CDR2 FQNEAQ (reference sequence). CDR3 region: CASNLQGEDLAPIETQYF. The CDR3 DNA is TGTGCCAGCAACCTACAGGGGGAGGACCTAGCCCCTATTGAGACCCAGTACTTC.

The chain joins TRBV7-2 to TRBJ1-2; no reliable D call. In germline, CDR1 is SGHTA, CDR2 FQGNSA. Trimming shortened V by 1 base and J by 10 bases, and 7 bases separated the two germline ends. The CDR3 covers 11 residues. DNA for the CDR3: TGTGCCAGCAGCTTAGTTCTCCTCTACACCTTC. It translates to CASSLVLLYTF.

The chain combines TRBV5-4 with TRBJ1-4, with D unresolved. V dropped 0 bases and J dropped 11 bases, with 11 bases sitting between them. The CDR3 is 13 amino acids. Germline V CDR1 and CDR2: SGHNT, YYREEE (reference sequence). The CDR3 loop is CASSLVAQGKLFF. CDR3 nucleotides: TGTGCCAGCAGCTTGGTTGCTCAAGGGAAACTGTTTTTT.

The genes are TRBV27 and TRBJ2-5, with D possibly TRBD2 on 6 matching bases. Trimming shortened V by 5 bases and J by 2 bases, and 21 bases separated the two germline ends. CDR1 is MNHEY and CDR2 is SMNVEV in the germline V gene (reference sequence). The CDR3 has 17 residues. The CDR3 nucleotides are TGTGCCAGCAGTCCGCTCGTCAGGCGGGATATACAAGAGACCCAGTACTTC. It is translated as CASSPLVRRDIQETQYF.

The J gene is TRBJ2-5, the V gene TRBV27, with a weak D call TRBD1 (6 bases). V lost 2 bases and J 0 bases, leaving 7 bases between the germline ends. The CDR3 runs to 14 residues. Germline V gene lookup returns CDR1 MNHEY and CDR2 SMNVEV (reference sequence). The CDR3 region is CASSLTGYQETQYF. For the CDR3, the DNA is TGTGCCAGCAGTTTAACAGGGTACCAAGAGACCCAGTACTTC.

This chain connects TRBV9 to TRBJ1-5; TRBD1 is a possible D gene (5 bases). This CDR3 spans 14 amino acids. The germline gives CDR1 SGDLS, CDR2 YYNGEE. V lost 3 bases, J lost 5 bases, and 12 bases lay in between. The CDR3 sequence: CASSATVADQPQHF. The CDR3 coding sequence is TGTGCCAGCAGCGCGACAGTAGCTGATCAGCCCCAGCATTTT.

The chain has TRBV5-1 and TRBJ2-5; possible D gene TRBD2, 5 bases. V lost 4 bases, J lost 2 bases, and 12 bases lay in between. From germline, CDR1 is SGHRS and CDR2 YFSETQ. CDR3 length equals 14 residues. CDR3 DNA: TGCGCCAGCAGCCCCGGACGGACTCAAGAGACCCAGTACTTC. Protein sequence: CASSPGRTQETQYF.

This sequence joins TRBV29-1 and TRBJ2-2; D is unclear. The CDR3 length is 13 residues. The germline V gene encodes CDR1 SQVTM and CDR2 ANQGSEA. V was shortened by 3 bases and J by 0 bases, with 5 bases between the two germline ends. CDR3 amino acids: CSVESANTGELFF. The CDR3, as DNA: TGCAGCGTTGAGTCAGCGAACACCGGGGAGCTGTTTTTT.

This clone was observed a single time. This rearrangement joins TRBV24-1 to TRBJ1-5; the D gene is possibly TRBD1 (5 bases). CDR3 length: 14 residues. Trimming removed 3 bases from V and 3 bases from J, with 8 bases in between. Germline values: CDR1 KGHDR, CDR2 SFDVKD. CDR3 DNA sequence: TGTGCCACCAGTGATCAGGGATCCAATCAGCCCCAGCATTTT. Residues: CATSDQGSNQPQHF.

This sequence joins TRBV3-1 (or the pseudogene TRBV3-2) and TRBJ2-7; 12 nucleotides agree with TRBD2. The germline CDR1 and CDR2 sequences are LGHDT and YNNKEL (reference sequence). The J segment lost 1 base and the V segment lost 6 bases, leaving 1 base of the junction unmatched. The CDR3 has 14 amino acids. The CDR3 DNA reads TGTGCCAGCAGGACTAGCGGGGGTTCCTACGAGCAGTACTTC. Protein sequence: CASRTSGGSYEQYF.

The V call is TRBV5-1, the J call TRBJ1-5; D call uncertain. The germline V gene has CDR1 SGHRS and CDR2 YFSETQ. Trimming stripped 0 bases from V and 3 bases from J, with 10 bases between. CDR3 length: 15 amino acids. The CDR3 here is CASSLAGQINQPQHF. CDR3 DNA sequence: TGCGCCAGCAGCTTGGCCGGGCAGATCAATCAGCCCCAGCATTTT.

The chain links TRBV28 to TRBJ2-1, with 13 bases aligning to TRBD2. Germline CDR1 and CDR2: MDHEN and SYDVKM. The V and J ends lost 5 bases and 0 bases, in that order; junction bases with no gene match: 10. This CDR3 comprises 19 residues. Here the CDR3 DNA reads TGTGCCAGCAGTCAAATGACTAGCGGGAGGTCCAGCTCCTACAATGAGCAGTTCTTC. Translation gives CASSQMTSGRSSSYNEQFF.

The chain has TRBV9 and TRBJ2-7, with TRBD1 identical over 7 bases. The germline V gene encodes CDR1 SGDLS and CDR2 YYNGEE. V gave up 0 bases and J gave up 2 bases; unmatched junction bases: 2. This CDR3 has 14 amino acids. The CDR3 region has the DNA TGTGCCAGCAGCGTAGAGGGGGCAACCTACGAGCAGTACTTC. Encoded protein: CASSVEGATYEQYF.

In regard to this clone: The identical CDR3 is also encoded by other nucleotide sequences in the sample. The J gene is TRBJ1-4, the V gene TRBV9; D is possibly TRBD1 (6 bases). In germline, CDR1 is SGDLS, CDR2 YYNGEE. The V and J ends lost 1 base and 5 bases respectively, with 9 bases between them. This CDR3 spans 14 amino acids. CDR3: CASSVRQGNEKLFF. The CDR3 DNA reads TGTGCCAGCAGCGTAAGGCAGGGGAATGAAAAACTGTTTTTT.

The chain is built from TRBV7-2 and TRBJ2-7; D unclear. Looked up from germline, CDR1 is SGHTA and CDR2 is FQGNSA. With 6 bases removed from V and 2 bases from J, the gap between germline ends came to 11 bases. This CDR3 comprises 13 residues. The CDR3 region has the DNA TGTGCCAGCAGGCGTACGGCCACCTACGAGCAGTACTTC. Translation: CASRRTATYEQYF. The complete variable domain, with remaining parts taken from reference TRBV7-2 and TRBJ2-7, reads GAGVSQSPSNKVTEKGKDVELRCDPISGHTALYWYRQSLGQGLEFLIYFQGNSAPDKSGLPSDRFSAERTGGSVSTLTIQRTQQEDSAVYLCASRRTATYEQYFGPGTRLTVT.

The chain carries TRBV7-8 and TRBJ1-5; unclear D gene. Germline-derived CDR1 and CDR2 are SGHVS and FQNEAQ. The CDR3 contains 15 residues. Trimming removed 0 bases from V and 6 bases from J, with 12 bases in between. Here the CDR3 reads CASSLAQRAGQPQHF. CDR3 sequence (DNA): TGTGCCAGCAGCTTAGCACAGCGAGCCGGTCAGCCCCAGCATTTT.

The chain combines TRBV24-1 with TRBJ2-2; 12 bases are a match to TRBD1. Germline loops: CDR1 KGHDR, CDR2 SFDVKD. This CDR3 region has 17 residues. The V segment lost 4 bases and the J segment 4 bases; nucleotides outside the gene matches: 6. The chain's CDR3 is CATSDPGQGAITGELFF. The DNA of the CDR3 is TGTGCCACCAGTGACCCGGGACAGGGGGCGATCACCGGGGAGCTGTTTTTT.

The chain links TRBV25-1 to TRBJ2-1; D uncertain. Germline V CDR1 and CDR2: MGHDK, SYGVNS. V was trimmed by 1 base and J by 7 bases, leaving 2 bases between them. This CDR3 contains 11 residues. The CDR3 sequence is CASSESNEQFF. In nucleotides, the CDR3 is TGTGCCAGCAGTGAATCGAATGAGCAGTTCTTC.

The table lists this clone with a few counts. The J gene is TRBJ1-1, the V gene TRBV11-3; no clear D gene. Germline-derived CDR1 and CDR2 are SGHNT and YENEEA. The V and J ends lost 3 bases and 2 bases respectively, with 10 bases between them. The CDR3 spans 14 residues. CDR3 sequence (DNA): TGTGCCAGCAGCTTGAGAACGGGTAACACTGAAGCTTTCTTT. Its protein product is CASSLRTGNTEAFF. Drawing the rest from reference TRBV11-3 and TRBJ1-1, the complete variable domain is EAGVVQSPRYKIIEKKQPVAFWCNPISGHNTLYWYLQNLGQGPELLIRYENEEAVDDSQLPKDRFSAERLKGVDSTLKIQPAELGDSAVYLCASSLRTGNTEAFFGQGTRLTVV.

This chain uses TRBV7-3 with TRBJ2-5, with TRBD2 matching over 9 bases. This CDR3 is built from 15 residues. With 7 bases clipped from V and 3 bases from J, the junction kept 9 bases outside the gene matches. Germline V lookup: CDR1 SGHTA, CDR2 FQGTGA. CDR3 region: CASKGLAGSEETQYF. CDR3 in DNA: TGTGCCAGCAAAGGCCTAGCGGGATCGGAAGAGACCCAGTACTTC.

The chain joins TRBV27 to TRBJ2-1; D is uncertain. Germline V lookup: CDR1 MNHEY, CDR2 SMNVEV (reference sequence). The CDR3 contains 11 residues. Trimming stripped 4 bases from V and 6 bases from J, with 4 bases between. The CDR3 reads CASSYGNEQFF. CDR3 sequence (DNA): TGTGCCAGCAGTTACGGCAATGAGCAGTTCTTC.

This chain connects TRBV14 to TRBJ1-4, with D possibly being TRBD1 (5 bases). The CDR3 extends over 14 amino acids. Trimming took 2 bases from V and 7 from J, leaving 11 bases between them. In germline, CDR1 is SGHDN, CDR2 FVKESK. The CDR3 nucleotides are TGTGCCAGCAGCCAAATAGGGGACGGTGAAAAACTGTTTTTT. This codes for CASSQIGDGEKLFF.

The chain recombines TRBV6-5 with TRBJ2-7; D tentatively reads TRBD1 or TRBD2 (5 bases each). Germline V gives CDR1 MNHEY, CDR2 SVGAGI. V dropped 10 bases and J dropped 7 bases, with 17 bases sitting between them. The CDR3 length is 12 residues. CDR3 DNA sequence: TGTGCCACGGGACGGTTATCGCGGGAGCAGTACTTC. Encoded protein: CATGRLSREQYF.

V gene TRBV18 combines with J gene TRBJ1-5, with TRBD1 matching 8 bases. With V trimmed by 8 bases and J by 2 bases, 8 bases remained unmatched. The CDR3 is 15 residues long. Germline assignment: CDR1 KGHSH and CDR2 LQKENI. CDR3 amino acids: CASTAGGAGNQPQHF. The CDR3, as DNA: TGTGCCAGCACAGCAGGGGGCGCGGGCAATCAGCCCCAGCATTTT. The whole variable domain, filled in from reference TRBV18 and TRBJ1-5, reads NAGVMQNPRHLVRRRGQEARLRCSPMKGHSHVYWYRQLPEEGLKFMVYLQKENIIDESGMPKERFSAEFPKEGPSILRIQQVVRGDSAAYFCASTAGGAGNQPQHFGDGTRLSIL.

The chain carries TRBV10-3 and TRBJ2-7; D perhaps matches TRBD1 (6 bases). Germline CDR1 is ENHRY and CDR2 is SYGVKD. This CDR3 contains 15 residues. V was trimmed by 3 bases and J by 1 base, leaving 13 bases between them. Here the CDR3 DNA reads TGTGCCATCAGTGAACAGGGAGTTAGTTCCTACGAGCAGTACTTC. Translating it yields CAISEQGVSSYEQYF.

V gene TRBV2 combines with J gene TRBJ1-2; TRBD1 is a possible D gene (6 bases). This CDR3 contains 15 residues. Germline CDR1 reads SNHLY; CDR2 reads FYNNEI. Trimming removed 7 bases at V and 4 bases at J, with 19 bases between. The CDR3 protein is CASTEERTASYGYTF. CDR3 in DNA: TGTGCCAGCACAGAAGAACGGACAGCAAGCTATGGCTACACCTTC.